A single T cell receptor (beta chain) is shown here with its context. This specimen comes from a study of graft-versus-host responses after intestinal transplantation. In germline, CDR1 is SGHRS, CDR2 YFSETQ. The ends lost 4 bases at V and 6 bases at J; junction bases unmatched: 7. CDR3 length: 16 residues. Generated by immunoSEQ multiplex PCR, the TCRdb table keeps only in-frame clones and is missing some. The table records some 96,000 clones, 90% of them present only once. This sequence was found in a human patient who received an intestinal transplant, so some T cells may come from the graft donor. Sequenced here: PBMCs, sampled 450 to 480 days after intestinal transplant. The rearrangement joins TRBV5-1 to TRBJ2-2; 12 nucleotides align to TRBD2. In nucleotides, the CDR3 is TGCGCCAGCAGCCTGACTAGCGGGGGTCCAGCCGGGGAGCTGTTTTTT. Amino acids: CASSLTSGGPAGELFF.